This T cell receptor beta chain emerged from a study of T cells in Graves' hyperthyroidism and ophthalmopathy. Amplified regions were TCR beta CDR3 sequences from RNA transcripts. The primer set for the first-round RT-PCR of the TCR CDR3 was HTBI. TCRdb fed the multiplex PCR reads into MiXCR, producing one record per CDR3 protein. The sample lists about 400,000 distinct CDR3 sequences, about 16% seen once, with about 31% in the top ten. A lack of ophthalmopathy progression within 18 months defined stable Graves' hyperthyroidism. General study results and limits: Within blood appeared most thyroid clonotypes that had expanded above 0.001.

This clonotype was counted only a few times. As yet, its antigen is unknown. This CDR3 is built from 15 residues. Germline assignment: CDR1 SGDLS and CDR2 YYNGEE. Trimming stripped 4 bases from V and 9 bases from J, with 23 bases between. This chain connects TRBV9 to TRBJ2-7; possibly TRBD2 for D (6 bases). The specimen sequenced was blood. This TCR derives from a woman aged 30 to 39 with Graves' hyperthyroidism. In nucleotides, the CDR3 is TGTGCCAGCAGCCTGGACCCGGGGGAGGCCTCCTGGCAGTACTTC. Amino acids: CASSLDPGEASWQYF. Based on the CDR3 plus reference TRBV9 and TRBJ2-7, the full variable domain is DSGVTQTPKHLITATGQRVTLRCSPRSGDLSVYWYQQSLDQGLQFLIQYYNGEERAKGNILERFSAQQFPDLHSELNLSSLELGDSALYFCASSLDPGEASWQYFGPGTRLTVT.